Listed here is a single TCR beta chain. Its antigen is as yet unknown. TCRdb redid the calling of the reads with MiXCR, one entry per CDR3 protein. The table records roughly 700,000 distinct CDR3 sequences, about 30% of them present only once. This sample was taken from a study of T cell repertoires in cytomegalovirus infection. Study-wide background: Recently described HLA-C-restricted plus well-studied HLA-B-restricted CMV epitopes were used. Public TCR beta signatures provided an indication of both CMV infection and a matching HLA type.

CDR1 and CDR2 (germline): MNHGY, SAAAGT. Trimming stripped 0 bases from V and 8 bases from J, with 13 bases between. The CDR3 extends over 14 amino acids. The TCR was taken from a human donor in good health (CMV status not recorded). Some clones in this sample may be carry-over from other donors' samples. The chain employs TRBV6-8 and TRBJ1-2; D might be TRBD1 (5 bases). The sequences come from cultured PBMCs, collected from culture after CMV antigen stimulation. CDR3 loop: CASSYSIRGGGYTF. In nucleotides, the CDR3 is TGTGCCAGCAGTTACTCGATTAGGGGAGGAGGCTACACCTTC.